The present TCR beta chain was sequenced within a study of cytomegalovirus exposure and HLA in healthy donors. Overall study results and limits: A later analysis by the authors found several of the most significant clusters apparently linked to common viral pathogens. Most of the TCR beta V segments (in an earlier analysis) were productive either about 87% or about 30% of the time.

With regard to this clone: Its target is not known.

The CDR3 length is 14 residues. V was pared by 6 bases and J by 3 bases, with 16 bases between. Per germline, CDR1 SQVTM and CDR2 ANQGSEA. The PCR had 60 Vbeta and 13 Jbeta primers. TCRdb's copy holds only in-frame clones and misses some; the assay was immunoSEQ multiplex PCR. The profile covers some 80,000 clones, with about four fifths appearing a single time and less than 6.5% taken by the ten largest. V usage is TRBV29-1 and J usage is TRBJ2-3; tentative D call: TRBD2 (6 bases). Material: PBMCs. The TCR originated in a man between 18 and 29 years old in good health and CMV-seropositive. CDR3 protein: CSVDPGLTTDTQYF. The CDR3 coding sequence is TGCAGCGTCGATCCGGGACTCACAACAGATACGCAGTATTTT.